The 3 T cell receptor beta chains presented below share a single source sample, sequenced in a study of blood T cell repertoires in COVID-19. Data came from immunoSEQ multiplex PCR; TCRdb stores just in-frame clones and leaves some out. This table has 65,000 to 75,000 clones, around three quarters appearing once. Material for sequencing was peripheral blood. These TCRs come from a human donor in a cohort sampled during active COVID-19.

The gene calls are TRBV28 and TRBJ2-7; TRBD2 agrees at 7 bases. With V trimmed by 4 bases and J by 0 bases, 9 bases remained unmatched. The germline gives CDR1 MDHEN, CDR2 SYDVKM. This CDR3 is 16 amino acids long. This CDR3 is CASSSAGRGSSYEQYF. The CDR3 bases are TGTGCCAGCAGTTCCGCGGGGCGCGGGAGCTCCTACGAGCAGTACTTC.

A few counts support this clone. This chain links TRBV4-3 with TRBJ1-4, with 7 bases identical to TRBD1. The V segment lost 4 bases and the J segment 6 bases; nucleotides outside the gene matches: 5. Germline lookup yields CDR1 LGHNA and CDR2 YSLEER. This CDR3 contains 14 residues. The CDR3 loop reads CASSLLGTDEKLFF. CDR3 sequence (DNA): TGCGCCAGCAGCCTCCTTGGGACAGATGAAAAACTGTTTTTT.

This chain links TRBV29-1 with TRBJ1-1, with D unclear. This CDR3 is built from 12 residues. V dropped 8 bases and J dropped 6 bases, with 16 bases sitting between them. The germline V gene has CDR1 SQVTM and CDR2 ANQGSEA. CDR3 nucleotide sequence: TGCAGCCCTGTCGACCTGAGGGCTGAAGCTTTCTTT. Translating it yields CSPVDLRAEAFF.